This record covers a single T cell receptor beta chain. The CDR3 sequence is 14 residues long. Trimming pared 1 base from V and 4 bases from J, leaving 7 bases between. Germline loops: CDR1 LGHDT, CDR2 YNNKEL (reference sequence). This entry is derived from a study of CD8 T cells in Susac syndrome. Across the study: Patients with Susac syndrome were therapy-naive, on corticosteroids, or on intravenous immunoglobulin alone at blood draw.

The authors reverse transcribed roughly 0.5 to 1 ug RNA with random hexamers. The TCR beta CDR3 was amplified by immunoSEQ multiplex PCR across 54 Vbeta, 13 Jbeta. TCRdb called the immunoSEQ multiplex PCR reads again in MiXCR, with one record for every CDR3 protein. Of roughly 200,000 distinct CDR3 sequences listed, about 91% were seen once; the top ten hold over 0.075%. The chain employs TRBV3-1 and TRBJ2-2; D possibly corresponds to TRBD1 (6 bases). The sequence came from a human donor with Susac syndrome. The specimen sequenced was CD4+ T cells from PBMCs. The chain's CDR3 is CASSQVGATGELFF. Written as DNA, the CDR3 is TGTGCCAGCAGCCAAGTGGGGGCCACCGGGGAGCTGTTTTTT.